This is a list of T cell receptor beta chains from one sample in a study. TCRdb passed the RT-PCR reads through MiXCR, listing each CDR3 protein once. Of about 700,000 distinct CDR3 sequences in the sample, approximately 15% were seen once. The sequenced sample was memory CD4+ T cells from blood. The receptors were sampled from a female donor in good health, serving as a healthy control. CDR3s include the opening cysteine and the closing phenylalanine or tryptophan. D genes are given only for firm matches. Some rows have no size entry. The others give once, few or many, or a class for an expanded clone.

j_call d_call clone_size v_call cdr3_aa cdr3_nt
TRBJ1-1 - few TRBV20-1 CSASRQRLNTEAFF TGCAGTGCTTCTCGACAGCGATTGAACACTGAAGCTTTCTTT
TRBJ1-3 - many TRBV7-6 CASSSGSSGNTIYF TGTGCCAGCAGCTCAGGGAGCTCTGGAAACACCATATATTTT
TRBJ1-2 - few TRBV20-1 CSATDTSENYGYTF TGCAGTGCCACCGACACCTCCGAGAACTATGGCTACACCTTC
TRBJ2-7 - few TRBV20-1 CSASGTFLYEQYF TGCAGTGCTAGCGGGACTTTCCTTTACGAGCAGTACTTC
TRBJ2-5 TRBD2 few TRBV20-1 CSAASGLAGLETQYF TGCAGTGCTGCTTCAGGACTAGCGGGATTAGAGACCCAGTACTTC
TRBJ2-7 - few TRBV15 CATSRDAQGRDEQYF TGTGCCACCAGCAGAGATGCCCAGGGGCGTGACGAGCAGTACTTC
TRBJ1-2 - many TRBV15 CATSRDMGYYGYTF TGTGCCACCAGCAGAGATATGGGGTACTATGGCTACACCTTC
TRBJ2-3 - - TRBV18 CASSPSPGGDTQYF TGTGCCAGCTCACCTAGTCCTGGAGGAGATACGCAGTATTTT
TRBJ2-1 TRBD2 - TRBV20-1 CSPRAGGPDEQFF TGCAGTCCCCGGGCGGGAGGCCCGGATGAGCAGTTCTTC
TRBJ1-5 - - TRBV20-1 CSARPRVRADSNQPQHF TGCAGTGCTAGACCTAGGGTTCGAGCAGATAGCAATCAGCCCCAGCATTTT
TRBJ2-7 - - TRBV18 CASSPLSGSEEQYF TGTGCCAGCTCACCACTCTCCGGGTCTGAAGAGCAGTACTTC
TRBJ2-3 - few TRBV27 CASSPRDSPLGTDTQYF TGTGCCAGCAGTCCCAGAGACAGTCCTTTGGGCACAGATACGCAGTATTTT
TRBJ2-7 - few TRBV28 CASRRDTSYEQYF TGTGCCAGCCGCAGGGATACCTCCTACGAGCAGTACTTC
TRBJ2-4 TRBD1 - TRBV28 CASSSIFPAGGIQYF TGTGCCAGCAGTTCAATCTTCCCTGCAGGGGGCATTCAGTACTTC
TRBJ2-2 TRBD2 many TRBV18 CASSLLSGANTGELFF TGTGCCAGCTCACTCCTTAGCGGGGCGAACACCGGGGAGCTGTTTTTT
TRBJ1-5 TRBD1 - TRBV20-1 CSARRQGRDQPQHF TGCAGTGCTAGAAGACAGGGGCGCGATCAGCCCCAGCATTTT
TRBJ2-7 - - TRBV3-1 CASSRRDSFYEQYF TGTGCCAGCAGCAGGCGGGACTCCTTTTACGAGCAGTACTTC
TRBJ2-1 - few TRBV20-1 CSAASRTDYNEQFF TGCAGTGCTGCAAGTCGGACGGACTACAATGAGCAGTTCTTC
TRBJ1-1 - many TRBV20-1 CSAYPGDMNTEAFF TGCAGTGCTTATCCGGGGGATATGAACACTGAAGCTTTCTTT
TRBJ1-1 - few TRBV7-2 CASSLGSHTRGQAFF TGTGCCAGCAGCTTAGGTTCCCACACGAGGGGTCAAGCTTTCTTT
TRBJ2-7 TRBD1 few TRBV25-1 CASSEDRETYEQYF TGTGCCAGCAGTGAAGACAGGGAAACCTACGAGCAGTACTTC
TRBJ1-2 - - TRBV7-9 CASSLSQNNYGYTF TGTGCCAGCAGCTTAAGCCAGAATAACTATGGCTACACCTTC
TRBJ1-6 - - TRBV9 CASSVRSGAQNSPLHF TGTGCCAGCAGCGTTAGATCAGGGGCGCAGAATTCACCCCTCCACTTT